This T cell receptor (beta chain) was identified during a study of cytomegalovirus exposure and HLA in healthy donors. The overall study: The study placed 80% to 85% of its roughly 400 genotyped donors in the Caucasian-associated ancestry cluster. Study conclusions and caveats: A later analysis found TCR association rates differed by HLA locus, highest for DRB1 and lowest for HLA-C. There were some 150 TCR beta chains listed as cytomegalovirus-associated.

Vbeta (60) and Jbeta (13) primers were used in the PCR. Using immunoSEQ multiplex PCR, the repertoire was profiled, and TCRdb retains in-frame clones only, with some absent. Of roughly 190,000 clones listed, around 77% are singletons. Each of the donors was a healthy bone marrow donor. Germline CDR1 and CDR2: SGHAT and FQNNGV. CDR3 length equals 16 residues. The J segment lost 3 bases and the V segment lost 2 bases, leaving 5 bases of the junction unmatched. This clone has more than one count but fewer than ten. Its antigen is unidentified. The TCR comes from a woman aged 18-29 years in good health and CMV-seronegative. The V call is TRBV11-2, the J call TRBJ2-7, with 12 bases fitting TRBD1. Source material: PBMCs. In DNA form, the CDR3 reads TGTGCCAGCAGCTTAAGTGGGACAGGGGGCCTCTACGAGCAGTACTTC. Translation gives CASSLSGTGGLYEQYF.